The source of this T cell receptor beta chain is a study of cytomegalovirus exposure and HLA in healthy donors (dated by TCRdb to the late 2010s). Concerning the study at large: According to a later analysis, one platform produced both the approximately 110 validation repertoires and the 730 or so repertoires of the first cohort. The aim of the study was to test whether cataloging public T cell receptors could identify signatures of past pathogen exposure. Besides the first cohort of roughly 640 subjects, a separate validation cohort made up of over a hundred different subjects was used. To predict cytomegalovirus infection status, the study combined high-throughput TCR immunosequencing, statistical association of individual TCRs with disease status, and machine learning. The full study reports these points: A few of the identified cytomegalovirus-associated TCR beta chains were confirmed in vitro to be specific for cytomegalovirus antigens. Most TCR sequences were seen in very few donors, while some public TCRs were found in many individuals. Of the cluster scores, 85% to 95% were above 0 in a later analysis, which found that TCRs clustered in the first cohort also tended to co-occur in the 95 to 150 validation repertoires. According to the authors, the approach could potentially be generalized to other disease states and immunological phenotypes. The validation cohort had no HLA typing available for a later analysis, so co-occurrence within that cohort was assessed over all 130 or so repertoires. In both the original and validation cohorts, the classifier was reported to diagnose cytomegalovirus status with high specificity and sensitivity. The study gave a list of about 170 TCR beta chains associated with cytomegalovirus.

With respect to this clone: Its binding antigen is unknown. Base-call qualities are not available, and no considerably larger clone is one nucleotide away.

Separate from the approximately 700-subject first cohort, the validation cohort of 120 subjects was the group to which the donors belonged. The germline V and J ends show losses of 4 bases and 4 bases respectively, and no gene match explains 7 bases of the junction. Per the germline V gene, SGHRS is the CDR1 and YFSETQ is the CDR2. The CDR3 runs 15 amino acids, cysteine and phenylalanine included. Left in the record is the CDR3 DNA by itself, 45 bases read in frame from the first base. The library was built by means of the immunoSEQ multiplex PCR assay. On the study's bioinformatics: A statistical classification framework was built for diagnosing cytomegalovirus status from the catalog of TCR beta chain sequences. TCRdb took this table from immuneACCESS and kept in-frame rearrangements with V and J called. Such tables lack part of the clones; where checked against another copy, unresolved V genes explain under half of the gap, and the rest is unexplained. That table is the source of V, J and clone size, and D and trimming were worked out from the DNA. This sample gives under 400,000 clones in total; approximately 90% of them show up just once. The ten largest clonotypes hold over 0.75% of the sample.

The receptor's source is a woman in her late teens or twenties in good health and CMV-seronegative. The chain couples TRBV5-1 to TRBJ1-2, and TRBD1 aligns with 10 junction nucleotides. Sequencing was carried out using PBMCs. The CDR3 sequence is CASSRGDRGTYGYTF. The DNA sequence is TGCGCCAGCAGCCGAGGGGACAGGGGAACCTATGGCTACACCTTC.